This entry is about one T cell receptor beta chain. These data are taken from a study of blood T cell repertoires in COVID-19. Study context: The United States, Italy and Spain provided the acute and convalescent COVID-19 samples.

How the authors handled the data: Cell counts per sample came from amplifying reference gene primers. Sequenced by immunoSEQ multiplex PCR; TCRdb stores in-frame clones only, minus some. The V and J calls and clone size were taken over from that table, and D and trimming were inferred from the DNA. The repertoire holds about 400,000 clones, more than 85% seen once, with 2.5% to 3.5% in the top ten. V dropped 10 bases and J dropped 12; count of bases not matched to a gene: 14. The CDR3 is made up of 13 amino acids. CDR1 and CDR2 (germline): ENHRY, SYGVKD. The sequencing input was peripheral blood. The TCR was taken from a human donor in a cohort sampled during active COVID-19. The chain carries TRBV10-3 and TRBJ2-1; 8 bases agree with TRBD1. For the CDR3, the DNA is TGTGCCACGACGGACAGGGAGAACATAGGGCAGTTCTTC. Translation: CATTDRENIGQFF.